The rows below give T cell receptor beta chains drawn from one sample of a study of blood T cell repertoires in COVID-19. This table comes from immunoSEQ multiplex PCR, and its TCRdb copy is limited to in-frame clones, with some not included. The sample lists a few hundred thousand clones; roughly 84% were seen once. The sample was peripheral blood. The receptors originated from a human donor with COVID-19, enrolled during active disease. The donor label of this sample is uncertain. Both conserved end residues are part of each CDR3. A D gene is named only where the DNA matches it firmly. Clone size is not always given. Where it is, it says once, few, many or a class for expanded clones.

j_gene: TRBJ2-2; v_gene: TRBV6-5; abundance: NA; d_gene: TRBD1; CDR3nt: TGTGCCAGCAGTCCTGACAGGGCAAACACCGGGGAGCTGTTTTTT; CDR3aa: CASSPDRANTGELFF
j_gene: TRBJ2-6; v_gene: TRBV11-2; abundance: NA; d_gene: TRBD1; CDR3nt: TGTGCCAGCAGCTTCAGGACAGGGAGTCAACTCTCTGGGGCCAACGTCCTGACTTTC; CDR3aa: CASSFRTGSQLSGANVLTF
j_gene: TRBJ1-4; v_gene: TRBV29-1; abundance: NA; d_gene: NA; CDR3nt: TGCAGCGGTACAGGTGAAGAAGGGGAAAAACTGTTTTTT; CDR3aa: CSGTGEEGEKLFF
j_gene: TRBJ2-1; v_gene: TRBV7-3; abundance: NA; d_gene: NA; CDR3nt: TGTGCCAGCAGCTTAATGGCTAGCGCCTTCTCCTACAATGAGCAGTTCTTC; CDR3aa: CASSLMASAFSYNEQFF
j_gene: TRBJ2-5; v_gene: TRBV5-6; abundance: NA; d_gene: NA; CDR3nt: TGTGCCAGCAGCTGGAGAAACCAAGAGACCCAGTACTTC; CDR3aa: CASSWRNQETQYF
j_gene: TRBJ2-7; v_gene: TRBV5-6; abundance: NA; d_gene: NA; CDR3nt: TGTGCCAGCAGTTTCCTGGGGGGGCCGACCGGCTACGAGCAGTACTTC; CDR3aa: CASSFLGGPTGYEQYF
j_gene: TRBJ1-4; v_gene: TRBV6-6; abundance: few; d_gene: NA; CDR3nt: TGTGCCAGCAGCAGGTTCCCACAGAATGAAAAACTGTTTTTT; CDR3aa: CASSRFPQNEKLFF
j_gene: TRBJ1-3; v_gene: TRBV6-5; abundance: NA; d_gene: NA; CDR3nt: TGTGCCAGCAGTTACTCAGGAGTCTCTGGAAACACCATATATTTT; CDR3aa: CASSYSGVSGNTIYF
j_gene: TRBJ2-7; v_gene: TRBV11-2; abundance: NA; d_gene: NA; CDR3nt: TGTGCCAGCGCTACCTACGAGCAGTACTTC; CDR3aa: CASATYEQYF
j_gene: TRBJ2-7; v_gene: TRBV6-2/TRBV6-3; abundance: NA; d_gene: TRBD1; CDR3nt: TGTGCCAGCAGTACCTACAGGGGGGCCAGGGACGAGCAGTACTTC; CDR3aa: CASSTYRGARDEQYF
j_gene: TRBJ1-2; v_gene: TRBV6-6; abundance: NA; d_gene: NA; CDR3nt: TGTGCCGTAGGGGCTGGCTATGGCTACACCTTC; CDR3aa: CAVGAGYGYTF
j_gene: TRBJ1-4; v_gene: TRBV19; abundance: NA; d_gene: NA; CDR3nt: TGTGCCAGTGCGGGGGCCACTAATGAAAAACTGTTTTTT; CDR3aa: CASAGATNEKLFF
j_gene: TRBJ1-6; v_gene: TRBV3-1/TRBV3-2; abundance: NA; d_gene: NA; CDR3nt: TGTGCCAGCAGCCAAGGAGGCAATTCACCCCTCCACTTT; CDR3aa: CASSQGGNSPLHF
j_gene: TRBJ1-1; v_gene: TRBV28; abundance: NA; d_gene: TRBD1; CDR3nt: TGTGCCAGCAGAATACAACCGACAGGGGGCACTGAAGCTTTCTTT; CDR3aa: CASRIQPTGGTEAFF
j_gene: TRBJ2-1; v_gene: TRBV27; abundance: NA; d_gene: TRBD2; CDR3nt: TGTGCCAGCAGCCCGGGACTAGCGGGATCCTACAATGAGCAGTTCTTC; CDR3aa: CASSPGLAGSYNEQFF